This T cell receptor (beta chain) was found in a study of T cell changes during pregnancy in multiple sclerosis. TCRdb's table, derived via immunoSEQ multiplex PCR, lists solely in-frame clones and lacks some. The table lists roughly 100,000 clones, around 93% of them singletons, with approximately 1.6% in the top ten. This CDR3 has 15 residues. In germline, CDR1 is LNHDA, CDR2 SQIVND (reference sequence). The junction had 8 bases not matched to a gene; V was cut back by 5 bases and J by 3 bases. The sample was peripheral blood, taken after pregnancy. This TCR came from a female donor with multiple sclerosis, enrolled in a pregnancy study. This chain joins TRBV19 and TRBJ1-1; 8 bases are shared with TRBD1. CDR3 amino acids: CASSVMDREYTEAFF. The CDR3 DNA is TGTGCCAGTAGTGTTATGGACAGGGAATACACTGAAGCTTTCTTT.